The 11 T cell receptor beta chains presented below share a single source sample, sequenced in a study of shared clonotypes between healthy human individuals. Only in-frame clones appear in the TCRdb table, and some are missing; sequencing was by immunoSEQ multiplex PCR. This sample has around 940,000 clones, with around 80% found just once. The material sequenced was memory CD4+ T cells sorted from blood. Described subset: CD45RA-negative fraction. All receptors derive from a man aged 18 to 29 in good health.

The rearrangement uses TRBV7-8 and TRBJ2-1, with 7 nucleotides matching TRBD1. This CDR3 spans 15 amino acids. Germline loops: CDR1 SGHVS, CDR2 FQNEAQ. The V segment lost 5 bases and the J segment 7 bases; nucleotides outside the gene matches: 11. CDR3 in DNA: TGTGCCAGCAGCGAGCAGGGGCAGGGGGAGAATGAGCAGTTCTTC. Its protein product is CASSEQGQGENEQFF. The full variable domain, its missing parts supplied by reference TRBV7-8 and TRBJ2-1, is GAGVSQSPRYKVAKRGQDVALRCDPISGHVSLFWYQQALGQGPEFLTYFQNEAQLDKSGLPSDRFFAERPEGSVSTLKIQRTQQEDSAVYLCASSEQGQGENEQFFGPGTRLTVL.

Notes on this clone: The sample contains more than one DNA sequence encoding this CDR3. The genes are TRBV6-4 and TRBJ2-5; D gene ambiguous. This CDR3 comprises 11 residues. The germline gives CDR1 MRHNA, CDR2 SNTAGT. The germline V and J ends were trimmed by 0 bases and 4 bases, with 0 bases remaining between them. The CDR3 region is CASSDSETQYF. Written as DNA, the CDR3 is TGTGCCAGCAGTGACTCAGAGACCCAGTACTTC.

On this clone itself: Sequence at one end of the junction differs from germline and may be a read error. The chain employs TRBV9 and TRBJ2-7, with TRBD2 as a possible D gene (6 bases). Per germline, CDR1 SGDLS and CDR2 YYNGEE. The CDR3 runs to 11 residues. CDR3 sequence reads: CASSGPGLPSF. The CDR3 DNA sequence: TGTGCCAGCAGCGGGCCGGGACTTCCGAGCTTC.

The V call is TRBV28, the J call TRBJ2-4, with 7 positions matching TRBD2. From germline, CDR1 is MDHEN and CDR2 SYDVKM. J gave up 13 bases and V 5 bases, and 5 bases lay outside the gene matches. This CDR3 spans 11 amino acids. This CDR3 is CASSPGLVQYF. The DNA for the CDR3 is TGTGCCAGCAGTCCAGGACTAGTGCAGTACTTC. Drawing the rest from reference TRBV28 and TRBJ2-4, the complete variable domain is DVKVTQSSRYLVKRTGEKVFLECVQDMDHENMFWYRQDPGLGLRLIYFSYDVKMKEKGDIPEGYSVSREKKERFSLILESASTNQTSMYLCASSPGLVQYFGAGTRLSVL.

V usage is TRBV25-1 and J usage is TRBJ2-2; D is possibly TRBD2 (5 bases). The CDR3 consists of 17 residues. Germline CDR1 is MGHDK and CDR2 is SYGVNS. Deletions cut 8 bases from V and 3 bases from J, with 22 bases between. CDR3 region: CASVSSVTGMDTGELFF. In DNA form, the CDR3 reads TGTGCCAGCGTTAGCAGTGTGACGGGAATGGACACCGGGGAGCTGTTTTTT.

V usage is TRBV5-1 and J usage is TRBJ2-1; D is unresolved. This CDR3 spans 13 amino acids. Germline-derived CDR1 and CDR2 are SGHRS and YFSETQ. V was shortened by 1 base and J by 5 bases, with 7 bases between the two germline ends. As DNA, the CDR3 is TGCGCCAGCAGCTTGCCAAAACACAATGAGCAGTTCTTC. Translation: CASSLPKHNEQFF.

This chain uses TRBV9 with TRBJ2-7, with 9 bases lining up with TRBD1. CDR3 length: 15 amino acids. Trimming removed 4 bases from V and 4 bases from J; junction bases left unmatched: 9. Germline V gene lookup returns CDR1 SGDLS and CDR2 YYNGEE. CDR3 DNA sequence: TGTGCCAGCAGCCGAACAGGGGGCGCTAGGTACGAGCAGTACTTC. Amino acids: CASSRTGGARYEQYF.

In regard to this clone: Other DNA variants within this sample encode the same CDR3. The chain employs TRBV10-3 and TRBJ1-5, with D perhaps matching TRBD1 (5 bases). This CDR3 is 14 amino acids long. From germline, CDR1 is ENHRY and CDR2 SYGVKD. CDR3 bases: TGTGCTACCCGGGGGGGGTTAAGCAATCAGCCCCAGCATTTT. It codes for CATRGGLSNQPQHF.

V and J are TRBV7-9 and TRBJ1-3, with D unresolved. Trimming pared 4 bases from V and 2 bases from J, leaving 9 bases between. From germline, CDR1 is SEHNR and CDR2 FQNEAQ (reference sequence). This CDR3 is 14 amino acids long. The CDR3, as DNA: TGTGCCAGCAGCTCAGAGGAAACTGGAAACACCATATATTTT. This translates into CASSSEETGNTIYF.

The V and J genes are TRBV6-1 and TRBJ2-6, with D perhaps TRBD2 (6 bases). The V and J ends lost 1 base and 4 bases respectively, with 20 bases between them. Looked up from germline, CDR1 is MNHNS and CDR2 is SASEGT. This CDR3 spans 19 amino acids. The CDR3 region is CASSEGGRSSTGGANVLTF. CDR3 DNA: TGTGCCAGCAGTGAAGGTGGGAGGTCATCAACGGGAGGGGCCAACGTCCTGACTTTC.

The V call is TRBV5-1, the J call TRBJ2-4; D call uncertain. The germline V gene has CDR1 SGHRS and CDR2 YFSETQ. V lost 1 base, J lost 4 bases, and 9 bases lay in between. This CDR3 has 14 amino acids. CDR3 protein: CASSLMGGKNIQYF. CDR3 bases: TGCGCCAGCAGCTTGATGGGTGGGAAAAACATTCAGTACTTC.